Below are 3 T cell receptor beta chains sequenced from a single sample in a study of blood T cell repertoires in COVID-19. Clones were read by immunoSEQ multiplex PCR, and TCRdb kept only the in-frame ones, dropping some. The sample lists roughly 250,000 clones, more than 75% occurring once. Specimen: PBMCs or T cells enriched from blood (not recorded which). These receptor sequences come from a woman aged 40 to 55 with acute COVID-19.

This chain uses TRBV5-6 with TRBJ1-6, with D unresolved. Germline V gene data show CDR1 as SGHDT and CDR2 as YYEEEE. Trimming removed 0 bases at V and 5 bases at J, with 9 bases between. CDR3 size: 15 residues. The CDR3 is CASSLEGRHNSPLHF. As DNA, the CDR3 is TGTGCCAGCAGCTTGGAAGGCAGGCATAATTCACCCCTCCACTTT.

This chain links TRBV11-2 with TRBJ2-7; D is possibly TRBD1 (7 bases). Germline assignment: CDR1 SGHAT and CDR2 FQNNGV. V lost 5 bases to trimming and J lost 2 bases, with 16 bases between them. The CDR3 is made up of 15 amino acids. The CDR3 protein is CASSLHPGGTYEQYF. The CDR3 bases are TGTGCCAGCAGCCTCCACCCAGGGGGGACCTACGAGCAGTACTTC.

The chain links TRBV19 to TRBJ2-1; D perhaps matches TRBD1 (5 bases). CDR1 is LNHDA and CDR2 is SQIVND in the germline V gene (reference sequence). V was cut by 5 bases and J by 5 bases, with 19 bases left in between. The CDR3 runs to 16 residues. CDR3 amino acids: CASSGIQAAGHNEQFF. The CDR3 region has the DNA TGTGCCAGTAGTGGAATACAGGCTGCCGGACACAATGAGCAGTTCTTC.